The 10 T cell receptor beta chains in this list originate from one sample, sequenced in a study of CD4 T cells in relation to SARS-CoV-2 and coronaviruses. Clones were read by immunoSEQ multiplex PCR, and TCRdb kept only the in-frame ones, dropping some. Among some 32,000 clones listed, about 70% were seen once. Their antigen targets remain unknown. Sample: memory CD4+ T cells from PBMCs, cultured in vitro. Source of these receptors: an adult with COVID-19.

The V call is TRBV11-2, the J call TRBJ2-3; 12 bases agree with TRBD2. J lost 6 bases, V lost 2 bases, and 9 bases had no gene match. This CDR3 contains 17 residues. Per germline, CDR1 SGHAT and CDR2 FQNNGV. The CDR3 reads CASSLRLAGGPEDTQYF. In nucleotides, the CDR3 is TGTGCCAGCAGCTTACGCCTAGCGGGAGGGCCAGAGGATACGCAGTATTTT.

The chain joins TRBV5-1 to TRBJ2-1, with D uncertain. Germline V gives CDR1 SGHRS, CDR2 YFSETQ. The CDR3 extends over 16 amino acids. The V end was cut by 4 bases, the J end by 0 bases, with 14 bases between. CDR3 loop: CASSPDQATSYNEQFF. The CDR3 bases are TGCGCCAGCAGCCCGGACCAGGCGACCTCCTACAATGAGCAGTTCTTC.

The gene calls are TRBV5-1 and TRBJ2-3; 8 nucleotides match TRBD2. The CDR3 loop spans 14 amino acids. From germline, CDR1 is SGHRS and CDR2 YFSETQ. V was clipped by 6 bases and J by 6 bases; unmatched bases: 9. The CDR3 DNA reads TGCGCCAGCACCAACCCACTAGCGGATGATACGCAGTATTTT. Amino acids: CASTNPLADDTQYF.

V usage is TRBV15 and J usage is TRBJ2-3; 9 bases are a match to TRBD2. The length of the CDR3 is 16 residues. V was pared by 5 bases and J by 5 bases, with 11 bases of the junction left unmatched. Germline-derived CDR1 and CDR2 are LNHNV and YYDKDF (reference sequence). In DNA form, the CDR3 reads TGTGCCACCAGCGAAACGAGGCGGGAGGGCCAAGATACGCAGTATTTT. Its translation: CATSETRREGQDTQYF.

As DNA, the CDR3 is TGCGCCAGTGCGACAGCTTCTGGAAACACCATATATTTT. The encoded protein is CASATASGNTIYF. The J gene is TRBJ1-3, the V gene TRBV5-1; D may be TRBD1 (5 bases). Trimming removed 8 bases at V and 1 base at J, with 10 bases between. The V gene's germline CDR1 is SGHRS and CDR2 YFSETQ. This CDR3 is built from 13 residues.

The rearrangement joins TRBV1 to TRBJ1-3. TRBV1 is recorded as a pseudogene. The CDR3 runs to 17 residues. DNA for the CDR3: TGCACCAGCAGCCCCGGAAAACAAGCTTTCTCTGGAAACACCATATATTTT. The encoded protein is CTSSPGKQAFSGNTIYF.

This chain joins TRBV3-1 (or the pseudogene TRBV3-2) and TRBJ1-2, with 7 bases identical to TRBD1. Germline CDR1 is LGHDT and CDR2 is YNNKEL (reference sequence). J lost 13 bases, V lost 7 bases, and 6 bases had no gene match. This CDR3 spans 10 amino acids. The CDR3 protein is CASTGQFFTF. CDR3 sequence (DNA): TGTGCCAGCACGGGACAGTTTTTCACCTTC.

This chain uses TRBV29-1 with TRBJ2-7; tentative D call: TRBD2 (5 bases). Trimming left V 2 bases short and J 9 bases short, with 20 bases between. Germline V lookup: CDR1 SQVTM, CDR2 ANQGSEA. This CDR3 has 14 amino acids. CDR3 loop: CSVENPLRDSLQYF. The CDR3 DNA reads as TGCAGCGTTGAAAACCCCCTTCGGGATAGTTTGCAGTACTTC.

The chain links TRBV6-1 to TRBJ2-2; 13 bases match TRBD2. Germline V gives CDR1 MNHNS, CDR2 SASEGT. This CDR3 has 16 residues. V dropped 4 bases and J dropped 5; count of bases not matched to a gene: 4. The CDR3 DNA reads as TGTGCCAGCAGTGCGAGACTAGCGGGAGGAACCGGGGAGCTGTTTTTT. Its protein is CASSARLAGGTGELFF.

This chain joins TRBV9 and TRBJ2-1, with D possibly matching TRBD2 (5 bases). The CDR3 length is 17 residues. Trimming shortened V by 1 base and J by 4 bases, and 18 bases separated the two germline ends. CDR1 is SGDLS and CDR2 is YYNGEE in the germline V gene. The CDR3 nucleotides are TGTGCCAGCAGCGTAACCCTTACGGGAAATGGGTACAATGAGCAGTTCTTC. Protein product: CASSVTLTGNGYNEQFF.